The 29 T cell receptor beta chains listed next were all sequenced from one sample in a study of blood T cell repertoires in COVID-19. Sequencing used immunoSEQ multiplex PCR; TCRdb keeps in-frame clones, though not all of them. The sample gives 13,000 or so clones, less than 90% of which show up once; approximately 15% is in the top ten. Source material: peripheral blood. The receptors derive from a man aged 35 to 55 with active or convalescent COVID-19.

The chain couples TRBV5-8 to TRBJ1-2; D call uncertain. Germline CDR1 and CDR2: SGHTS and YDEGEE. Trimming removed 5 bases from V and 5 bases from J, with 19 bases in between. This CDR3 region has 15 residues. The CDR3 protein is CASSFQRTLGYGYTF. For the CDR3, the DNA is TGTGCCAGCAGTTTTCAGCGGACCCTCGGGTATGGCTACACCTTC.

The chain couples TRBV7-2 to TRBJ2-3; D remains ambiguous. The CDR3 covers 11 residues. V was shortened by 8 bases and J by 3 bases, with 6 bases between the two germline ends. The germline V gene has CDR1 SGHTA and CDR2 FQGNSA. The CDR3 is CASHLTDTQYF. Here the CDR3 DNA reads TGTGCCAGCCATCTAACAGATACGCAGTATTTT.

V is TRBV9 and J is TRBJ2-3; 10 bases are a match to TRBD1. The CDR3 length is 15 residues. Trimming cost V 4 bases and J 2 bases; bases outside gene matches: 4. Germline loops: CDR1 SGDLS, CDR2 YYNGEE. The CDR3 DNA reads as TGTGCCAGCAGCCCGGGACAGGGGATCACAGATACGCAGTATTTT. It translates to CASSPGQGITDTQYF.

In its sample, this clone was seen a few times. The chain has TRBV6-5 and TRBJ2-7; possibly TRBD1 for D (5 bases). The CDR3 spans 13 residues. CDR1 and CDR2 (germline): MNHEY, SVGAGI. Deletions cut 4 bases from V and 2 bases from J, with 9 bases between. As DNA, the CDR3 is TGTGCCAGCAGTTCAGGGCCCACCTACGAGCAGTACTTC. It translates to CASSSGPTYEQYF.

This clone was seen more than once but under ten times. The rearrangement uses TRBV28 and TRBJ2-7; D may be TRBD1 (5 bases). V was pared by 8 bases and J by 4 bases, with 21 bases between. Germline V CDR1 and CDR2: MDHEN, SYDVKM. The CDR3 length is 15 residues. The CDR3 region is CASCSGWPNSYEQYF. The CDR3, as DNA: TGTGCCAGCTGCTCAGGGTGGCCCAATTCGTACGAGCAGTACTTC.

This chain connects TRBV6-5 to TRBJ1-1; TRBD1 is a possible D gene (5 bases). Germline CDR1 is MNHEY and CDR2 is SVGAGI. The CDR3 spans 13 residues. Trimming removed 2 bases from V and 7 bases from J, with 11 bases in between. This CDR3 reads CASSYQAGLEAFF. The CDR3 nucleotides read TGTGCCAGCAGTTACCAGGCAGGGCTTGAAGCTTTCTTT.

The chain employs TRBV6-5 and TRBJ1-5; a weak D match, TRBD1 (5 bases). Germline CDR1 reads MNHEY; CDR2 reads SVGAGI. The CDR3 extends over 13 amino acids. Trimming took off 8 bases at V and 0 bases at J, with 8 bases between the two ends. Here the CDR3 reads CASRGNSNQPQHF. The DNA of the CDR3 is TGTGCCAGCCGGGGGAATAGCAATCAGCCCCAGCATTTT.

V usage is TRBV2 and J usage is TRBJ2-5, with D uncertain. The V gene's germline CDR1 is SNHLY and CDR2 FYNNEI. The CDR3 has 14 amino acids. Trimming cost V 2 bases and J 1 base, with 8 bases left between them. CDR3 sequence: CASSESTGQETQYF. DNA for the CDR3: TGTGCCAGCAGTGAATCGACGGGCCAAGAGACCCAGTACTTC.

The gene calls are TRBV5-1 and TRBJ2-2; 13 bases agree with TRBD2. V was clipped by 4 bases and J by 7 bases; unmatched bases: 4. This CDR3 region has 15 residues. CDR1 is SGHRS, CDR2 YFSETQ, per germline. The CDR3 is CASSIGTSGDGELFF. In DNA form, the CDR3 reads TGCGCCAGCAGCATAGGGACTAGCGGGGACGGGGAGCTGTTTTTT.

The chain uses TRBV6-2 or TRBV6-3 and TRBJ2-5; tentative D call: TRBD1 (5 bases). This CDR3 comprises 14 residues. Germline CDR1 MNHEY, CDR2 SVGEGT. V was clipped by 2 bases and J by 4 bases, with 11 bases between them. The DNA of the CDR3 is TGTGCCAGCAGTTACCAGCCAGGGCGAGAGACCCAGTACTTC. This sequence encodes CASSYQPGRETQYF.

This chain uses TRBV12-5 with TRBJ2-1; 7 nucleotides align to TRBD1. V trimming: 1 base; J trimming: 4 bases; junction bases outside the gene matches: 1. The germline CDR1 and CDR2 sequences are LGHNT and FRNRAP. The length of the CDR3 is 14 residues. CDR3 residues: CASGLGQGYNEQFF. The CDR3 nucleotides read TGTGCTAGTGGTTTGGGACAGGGTTACAATGAGCAGTTCTTC.

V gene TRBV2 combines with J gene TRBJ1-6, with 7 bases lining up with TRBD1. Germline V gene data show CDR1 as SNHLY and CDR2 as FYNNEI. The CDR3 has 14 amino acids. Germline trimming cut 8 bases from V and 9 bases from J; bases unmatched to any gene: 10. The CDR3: CASGSRQGSSPLHF. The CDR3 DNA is TGTGCCAGCGGGTCCAGACAGGGTTCTTCACCCCTCCACTTT.

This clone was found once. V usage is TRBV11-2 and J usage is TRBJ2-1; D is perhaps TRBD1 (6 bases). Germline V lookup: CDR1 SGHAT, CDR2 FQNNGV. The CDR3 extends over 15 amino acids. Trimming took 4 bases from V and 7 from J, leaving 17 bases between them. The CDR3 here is CASSYRVGVLNEQFF. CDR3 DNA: TGTGCCAGCAGCTACAGGGTAGGGGTCTTGAATGAGCAGTTCTTC. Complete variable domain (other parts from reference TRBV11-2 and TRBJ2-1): EAGVAQSPRYKIIEKRQSVAFWCNPISGHATLYWYQQILGQGPKLLIQFQNNGVVDDSQLPKDRFSAERLKGVDSTLKIQPAKLEDSAVYLCASSYRVGVLNEQFFGPGTRLTVL.

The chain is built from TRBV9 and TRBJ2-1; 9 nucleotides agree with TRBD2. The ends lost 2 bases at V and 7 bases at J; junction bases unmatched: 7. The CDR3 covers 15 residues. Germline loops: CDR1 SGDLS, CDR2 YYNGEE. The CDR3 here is CASSVSGGSGNEQFF. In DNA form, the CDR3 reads TGTGCCAGCAGCGTTAGCGGGGGATCAGGGAATGAGCAGTTCTTC.

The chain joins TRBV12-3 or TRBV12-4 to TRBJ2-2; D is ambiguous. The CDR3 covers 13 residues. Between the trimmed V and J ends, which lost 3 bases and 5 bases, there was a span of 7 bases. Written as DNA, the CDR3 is TGTGCCAGCAGTTTCGGTGAAACCGGGGAGCTGTTTTTT. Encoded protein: CASSFGETGELFF.

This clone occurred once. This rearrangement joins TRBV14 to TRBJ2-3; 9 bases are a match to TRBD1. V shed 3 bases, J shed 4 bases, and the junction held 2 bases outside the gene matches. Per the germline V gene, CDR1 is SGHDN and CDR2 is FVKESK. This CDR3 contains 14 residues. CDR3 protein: CASSQGQGSDTQYF. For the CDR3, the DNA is TGTGCCAGCAGCCAGGGACAGGGTTCAGATACGCAGTATTTT. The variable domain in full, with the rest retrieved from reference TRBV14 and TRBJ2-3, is EAGVTQFPSHSVIEKGQTVTLRCDPISGHDNLYWYRRVMGKEIKFLLHFVKESKQDESGMPNNRFLAERTGGTYSTLKVQPAELEDSGVYFCASSQGQGSDTQYFGPGTRLTVL.

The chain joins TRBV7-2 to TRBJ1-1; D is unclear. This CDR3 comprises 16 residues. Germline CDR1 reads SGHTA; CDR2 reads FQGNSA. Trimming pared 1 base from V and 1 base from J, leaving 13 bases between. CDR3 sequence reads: CASSLVGSTANTEAFF. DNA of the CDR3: TGTGCCAGCAGCTTAGTGGGCAGCACAGCGAACACTGAAGCTTTCTTT. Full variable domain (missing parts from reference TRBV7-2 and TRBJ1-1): GAGVSQSPSNKVTEKGKDVELRCDPISGHTALYWYRQSLGQGLEFLIYFQGNSAPDKSGLPSDRFSAERTGGSVSTLTIQRTQQEDSAVYLCASSLVGSTANTEAFFGQGTRLTVV.

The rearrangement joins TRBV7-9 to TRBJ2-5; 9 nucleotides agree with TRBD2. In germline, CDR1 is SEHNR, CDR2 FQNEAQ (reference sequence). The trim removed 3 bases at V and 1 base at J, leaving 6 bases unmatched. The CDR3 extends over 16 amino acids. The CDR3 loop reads CASSFLAGGPQETQYF. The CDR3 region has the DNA TGTGCCAGCAGCTTTTTGGCGGGGGGGCCCCAAGAGACCCAGTACTTC.

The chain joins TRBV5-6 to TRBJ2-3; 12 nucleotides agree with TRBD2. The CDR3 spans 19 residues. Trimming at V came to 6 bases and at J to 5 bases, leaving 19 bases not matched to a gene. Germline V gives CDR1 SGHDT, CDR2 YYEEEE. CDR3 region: CASNLFVRLAGGPKDTQYF. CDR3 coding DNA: TGTGCCAGCAACCTCTTTGTACGTCTAGCGGGGGGGCCTAAAGATACGCAGTATTTT.

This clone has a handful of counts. Here the CDR3 DNA reads TGTGCCAGCAGCCGCGACACCCCGTCTCGCTACACCTTC. Its translation: CASSRDTPSRYTF. The rearrangement uses TRBV12-3 or TRBV12-4 and TRBJ1-2; D not resolved. The CDR3 is made up of 13 amino acids. The V and J ends lost 6 bases and 9 bases respectively, with 17 bases between them.

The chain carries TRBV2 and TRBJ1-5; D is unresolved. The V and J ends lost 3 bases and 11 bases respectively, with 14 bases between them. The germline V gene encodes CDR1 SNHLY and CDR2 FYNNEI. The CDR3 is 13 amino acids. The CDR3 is CASSERESKTQHF. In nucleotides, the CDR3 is TGTGCCAGCAGTGAGAGGGAGTCCAAGACCCAGCATTTT.

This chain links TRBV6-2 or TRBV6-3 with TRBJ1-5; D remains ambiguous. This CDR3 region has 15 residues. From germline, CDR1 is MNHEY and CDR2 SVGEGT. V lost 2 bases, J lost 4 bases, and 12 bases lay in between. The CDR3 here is CASSYVGGLNQPQHF. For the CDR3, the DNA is TGTGCCAGCAGTTACGTGGGAGGGCTAAATCAGCCCCAGCATTTT.

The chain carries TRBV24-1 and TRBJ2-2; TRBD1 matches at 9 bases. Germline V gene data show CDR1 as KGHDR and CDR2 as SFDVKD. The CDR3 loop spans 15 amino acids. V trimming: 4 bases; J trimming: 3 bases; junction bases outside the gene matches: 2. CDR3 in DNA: TGTGCCACCAGTGACGACAGGGGGGACACCGGGGAGCTGTTTTTT. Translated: CATSDDRGDTGELFF.

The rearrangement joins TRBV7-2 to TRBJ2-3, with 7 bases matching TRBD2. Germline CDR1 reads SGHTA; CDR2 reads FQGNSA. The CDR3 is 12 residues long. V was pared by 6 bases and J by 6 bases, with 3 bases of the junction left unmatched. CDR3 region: CASRGEGDTQYF. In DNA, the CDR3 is TGTGCCAGCAGGGGGGAGGGGGATACGCAGTATTTT.

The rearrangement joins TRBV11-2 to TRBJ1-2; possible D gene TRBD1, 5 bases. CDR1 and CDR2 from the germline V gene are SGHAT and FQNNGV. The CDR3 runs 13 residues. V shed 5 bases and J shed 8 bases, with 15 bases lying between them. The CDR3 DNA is TGTGCCAGCAGCACCGGGACGGCGGGAGGCTACACCTTC. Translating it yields CASSTGTAGGYTF.

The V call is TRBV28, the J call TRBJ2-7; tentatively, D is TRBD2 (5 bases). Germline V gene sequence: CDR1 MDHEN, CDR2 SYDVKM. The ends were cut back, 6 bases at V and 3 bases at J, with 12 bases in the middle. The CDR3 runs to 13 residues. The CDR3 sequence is CASRPTSYYEQYF. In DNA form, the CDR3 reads TGTGCCAGCAGACCAACTAGTTACTACGAGCAGTACTTC.

CDR3 sequence (DNA): TGTGCCAGCAGCCAAGGTGTGGGACTCCACTACAATGAGCAGTTCTTC. Its protein product is CASSQGVGLHYNEQFF. J is TRBJ2-1 and V is TRBV3-1 (or the pseudogene TRBV3-2), with a possible D match to TRBD2 (6 bases). The CDR3 runs 16 residues. In germline, CDR1 is LGHDT, CDR2 YNNKEL (reference sequence). V lost 1 base and J lost 3, with 13 bases in between.

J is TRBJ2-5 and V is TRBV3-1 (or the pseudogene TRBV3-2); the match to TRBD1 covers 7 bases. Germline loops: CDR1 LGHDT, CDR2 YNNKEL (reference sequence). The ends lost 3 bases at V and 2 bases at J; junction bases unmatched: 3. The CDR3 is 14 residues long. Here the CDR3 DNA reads TGTGCCAGCAGCCATCACAGGGGTCAAGAGACCCAGTACTTC. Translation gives CASSHHRGQETQYF.

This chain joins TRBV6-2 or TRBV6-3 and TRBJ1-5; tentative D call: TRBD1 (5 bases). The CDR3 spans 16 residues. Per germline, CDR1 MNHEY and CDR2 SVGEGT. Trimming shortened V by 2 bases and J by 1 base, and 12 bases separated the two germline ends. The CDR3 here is CASSYGGGISNQPQHF. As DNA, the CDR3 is TGTGCCAGCAGTTACGGGGGAGGGATAAGCAATCAGCCCCAGCATTTT.